This T cell receptor (beta chain) was profiled in a study of T cells after yellow fever vaccination (dated by TCRdb to between 2018 and 2021). For the wider study: The SMART-Seq v4 Ultra Low Input RNA kit was used to prepare libraries from fractions with low cell numbers. To follow T-cell clones before and after both primary and booster YFV17D yellow fever vaccination, bulk TCR alpha and beta repertoires underwent longitudinal sequencing. The cohort comprised two healthy male donors, one aged 18 to 29 and one aged 30 to 40 years. Blood was drawn at multiple timepoints before and after primary and secondary immunization, with bulk PBMC replicates and cell subsets isolated. Overall study outcomes, separate from this receptor: Only a couple of donors were included in the study, so the extent to which the findings can be generalized is limited. Compared with the primary T-cell response, the secondary T-cell response was faster but weaker, reaching its peak on day 5 rather than on day 15. Most clones expanded after primary vaccination were re-detected after the booster (almost 98% of CD4 and 80% to 90% of CD8), suggesting broad memory maintenance. FACS-sorted repertoires could contain abundant contaminating clonotypes from the bulk population, so computational filtering was required. A small fraction of clonotypes appeared in both the CD4 and CD8 compartments, likely as a result of convergent recombination.

Sample treatment or condition, as interpreted from the label and publication: live attenuated yellow fever vaccine strain. At each blood-draw timepoint, two biological replicates of bulk PBMCs were obtained. PBMCs were isolated from peripheral blood using a standard Ficoll-Paque protocol. TriZol was used to extract RNA from bulk PBMCs, from CD4 and CD8 fractions, and from dextramer-positive and dextramer-negative fractions. TCR cDNA was synthesized by 5'RACE template switching, which introduced a universal primer site and unique molecular identifiers. cDNA synthesis was primed from both the TCR alpha and TCR beta constant segments. Library amplification used two PCR steps, and the second PCR step added sample barcodes and sequencing adapters. Libraries were sequenced on Illumina HiSeq 2500 (2x100 bp) or NovaSeq (2x150 bp). From the authors' description of their analysis: Reads were demultiplexed and collapsed into UMI consensus sequences with MIGEC, and V(D)J alignment was performed with MiXCR. Using edgeR on replicate PBMC samples, clonotypes were called vaccine-responding if FDR was below 0.01 and the log2 fold change was above 5 up to day 15. Bulk clonotypes were assigned CD4 or CD8 identity according to which sequenced CD4 or CD8 repertoire held them at higher abundance. TCRdb handled the public reads itself, with Q25 trimming in fastp and clone calling in MiXCR, and kept productive beta chains. Identical CDR3 protein sequences are pooled into one entry, listed with their most common genes and DNA. The V and J calls shown here were made by TCRdb, not taken from the authors' results. The sample profile shows around 590,000 distinct CDR3 sequences; more than 9% of them were found once. About 16% of the sample belongs to the ten largest clones.

At the junction V is shortened by 5 bases and J by 1 base, with 11 bases in between. The CDR3 goes from the cysteine to the phenylalanine over 13 residues. This entry keeps only the CDR3 DNA: 39 bases, framed from base 1. CDR1 and CDR2 are read off the germline V gene (reference sequence) as DFQATT and SNEGSKA. This clonotype turned up a few times. Its antigen is unknown. No base qualities exist here, and no much larger clone lies one base off it. This clonotype was obtained from a man aged 25 to 40 who received the YFV17D yellow fever vaccine. Sequences were derived from PBMCs, sampled on the day of the yellow fever booster vaccination. Rearrangement joined TRBV20-1 to TRBJ2-5; the D call is possibly TRBD1 or TRBD2, each sharing 5 bases. The CDR3 region has the sequence CSAARGFQETQYF. The DNA sequence is as follows: TGCAGTGCTGCGAGGGGTTTCCAAGAGACCCAGTACTTC.